This T cell receptor beta chain was sequenced for a study of T-cell reconstitution after alpha-beta-depleted transplantation in children. Findings and limits, study-wide: T-cell counts and diversity at one year post-transplant came mainly from newly produced T cells. In patients about two months after transplant, alpha-beta T cells reportedly arose from several hundred expanded graft clones.

This clonotype was counted ten times or more. Its antigen is still unknown. This CDR3 has 11 residues. V was clipped by 6 bases and J by 4 bases, with 6 bases between them. Germline V gene lookup returns CDR1 MNHEY and CDR2 SVGAGI. This sample's TCRbeta library carried unique molecular identifier barcodes. One entry per CDR3 protein, called by TCRdb with MiXCR from the PCR reads. The repertoire consists of 670,000 or so distinct CDR3 sequences, with around 12% occurring once and the leading ten covering around 0.79%. The source was PBMCs, collected before TCRalphabeta/CD19-depleted stem cell transplant. The chain links TRBV6-5 to TRBJ1-1; D is unclear. This receptor was taken from a girl between 2 and 10 years old with congenital amegakaryocytic thrombocytopenia, due to receive a stem cell transplant. The CDR3 loop reads CASRLGTEAFF. The CDR3 nucleotides are TGTGCCAGCAGGTTGGGCACTGAAGCTTTCTTT.